This T cell receptor beta chain stems from a study of Graves' ophthalmopathy and Graves' hyperthyroidism. Study-wide points: In blood, most expanded thyroid clonotypes above 0.001 frequency were also detected.

Calling hyperthyroidism stable required that no ophthalmopathy show up within 18 months of follow-up. Clinical symptoms, serum thyroxine, TRAb, thyroid ultrasound and orbital computed tomography determined diagnosis. Out of around 10 ml of fresh peripheral blood, PBMCs were obtained. The CDR3 contains 13 residues. The germline CDR1 and CDR2 sequences are MDHEN and SYDVKM. J gave up 4 bases and V 7 bases, and 3 bases lay outside the gene matches. The study amplified TCR beta CDR3 regions using RNA transcripts. RT-PCR was first run with HTBI primers, then multiplex PCR in a second round. TCRdb re-called the multiplex PCR reads through MiXCR, storing one row per CDR3 protein. The sample records about 25,000 distinct CDR3 sequences, around 50% being singletons. This clonotype occurred many times. Its matching antigen is unknown.

The sequence came from an adult woman with stable Graves' hyperthyroidism. Source material: peripheral blood. The gene calls are TRBV28 and TRBJ2-1; 8 positions match TRBD1. CDR3 sequence reads: CASKRQGYNEQFF. CDR3 coding DNA: TGTGCCAGCAAAAGACAGGGGTACAATGAGCAGTTCTTC. Complete variable domain (other parts from reference TRBV28 and TRBJ2-1): DVKVTQSSRYLVKRTGEKVFLECVQDMDHENMFWYRQDPGLGLRLIYFSYDVKMKEKGDIPEGYSVSREKKERFSLILESASTNQTSMYLCASKRQGYNEQFFGPGTRLTVL.